The subject of this entry is one T cell receptor (beta chain). Germline is not matched at one junction end, which may reflect a read error. Other DNA sequences of this sample code for an identical CDR3. The data stem from a study of blood T cell repertoires in COVID-19. TCRdb's copy holds only in-frame clones and misses some; the assay was immunoSEQ multiplex PCR. The data contain about 140,000 clones, around three quarters of them singletons. Looked up from germline, CDR1 is SNHLY and CDR2 is FYNNEI. The CDR3 has 18 residues. This sequence was found in a man aged 45-60 years with acute or convalescent COVID-19. The V gene is TRBV2, the J gene TRBJ2-7; TRBD2 might be the D (7 bases). The sample taken for sequencing was peripheral blood. CDR3 amino acids: CASREVKGGGGGDYEQYF. The CDR3 DNA follows: TGTGCCAGCAGAGAAGTGAAGGGGGGTGGGGGGGGCGACTACGAGCAGTACTTC.